The clone carrying this TCR beta chain was counted at least ten times. Its matching antigen is unknown. Patients with uncontrolled infections, other autoimmune diseases, pregnancy or lactation were excluded. The data derive from a study of T cells in Graves' hyperthyroidism and ophthalmopathy. The ends lost 3 bases at V and 9 bases at J; junction bases unmatched: 8. Germline CDR1 and CDR2: SGHTA and FQGNSA. The CDR3 spans 14 residues. TCR beta CDR3 region amplification was performed from RNA transcripts. RT-PCR in the first round (using the HTBI primer set) targeted the TCR CDR3. TCRdb processed the multiplex PCR reads anew with MiXCR; each CDR3 protein has one entry. The table includes hundreds of thousands of distinct CDR3 sequences, 20% detected once. Findings and limits, study-wide: Stable hyperthyroidism was told apart from ophthalmopathy by a model built on 13 V-J features. The majority of expanded thyroid clonotypes above 0.001 also appeared in blood.

The sequence was collected from a man aged 35-49 years with Graves' ophthalmopathy. The chain joins TRBV7-2 to TRBJ1-2, with TRBD1 matching 9 bases. The sample was blood. The CDR3 protein is CASSFYRGHSSYTF. CDR3 sequence (DNA): TGTGCCAGCAGCTTTTACAGGGGGCATTCGAGCTACACCTTC.